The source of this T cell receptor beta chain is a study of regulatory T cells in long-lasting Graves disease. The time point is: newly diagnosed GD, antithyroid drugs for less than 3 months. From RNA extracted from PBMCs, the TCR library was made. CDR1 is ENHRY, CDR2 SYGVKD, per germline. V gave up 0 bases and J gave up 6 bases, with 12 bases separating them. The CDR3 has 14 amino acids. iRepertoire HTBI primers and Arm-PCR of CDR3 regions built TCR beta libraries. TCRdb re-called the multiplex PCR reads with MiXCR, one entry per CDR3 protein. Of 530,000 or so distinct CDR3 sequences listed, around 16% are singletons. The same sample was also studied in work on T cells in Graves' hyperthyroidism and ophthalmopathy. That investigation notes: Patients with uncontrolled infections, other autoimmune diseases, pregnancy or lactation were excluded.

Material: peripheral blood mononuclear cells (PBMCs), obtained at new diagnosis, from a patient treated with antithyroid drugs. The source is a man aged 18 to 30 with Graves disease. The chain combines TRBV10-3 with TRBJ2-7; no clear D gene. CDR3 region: CAISESGIGGEQYF. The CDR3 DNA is TGTGCCATCAGTGAGTCAGGGATTGGCGGCGAGCAGTACTTC.